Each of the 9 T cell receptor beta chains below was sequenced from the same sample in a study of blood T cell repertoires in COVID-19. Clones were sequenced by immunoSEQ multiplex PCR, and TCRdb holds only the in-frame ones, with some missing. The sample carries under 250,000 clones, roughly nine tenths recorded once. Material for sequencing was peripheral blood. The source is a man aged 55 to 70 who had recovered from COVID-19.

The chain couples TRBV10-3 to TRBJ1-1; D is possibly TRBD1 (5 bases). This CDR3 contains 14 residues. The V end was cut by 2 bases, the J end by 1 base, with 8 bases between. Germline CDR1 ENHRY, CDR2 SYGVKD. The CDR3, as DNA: TGTGCCATCAGTGAGGGGGCTGGGAACACTGAAGCTTTCTTT. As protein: CAISEGAGNTEAFF.

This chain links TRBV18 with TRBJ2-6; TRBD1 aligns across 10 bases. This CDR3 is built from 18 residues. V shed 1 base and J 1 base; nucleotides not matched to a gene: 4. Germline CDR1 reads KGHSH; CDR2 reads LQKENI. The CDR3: CASSPRDRGRSGANVLTF. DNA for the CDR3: TGTGCCAGCTCACCACGGGACAGGGGAAGGTCTGGGGCCAACGTCCTGACTTTC.

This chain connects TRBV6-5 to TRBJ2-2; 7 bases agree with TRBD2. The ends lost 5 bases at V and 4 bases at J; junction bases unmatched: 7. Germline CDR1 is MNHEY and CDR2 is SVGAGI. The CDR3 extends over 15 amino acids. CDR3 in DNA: TGTGCCAGCAGTAGGACTAGGACTTCCACCGGGGAGCTGTTTTTT. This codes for CASSRTRTSTGELFF.

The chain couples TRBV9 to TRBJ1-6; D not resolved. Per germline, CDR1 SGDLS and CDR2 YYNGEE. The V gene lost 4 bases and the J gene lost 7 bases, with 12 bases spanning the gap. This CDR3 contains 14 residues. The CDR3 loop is CASSPRTGNSPLHF. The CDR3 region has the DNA TGTGCCAGCAGCCCGAGGACGGGAAATTCACCCCTCCACTTT. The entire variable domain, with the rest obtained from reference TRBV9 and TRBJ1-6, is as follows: DSGVTQTPKHLITATGQRVTLRCSPRSGDLSVYWYQQSLDQGLQFLIQYYNGEERAKGNILERFSAQQFPDLHSELNLSSLELGDSALYFCASSPRTGNSPLHFGNGTRLTVT.

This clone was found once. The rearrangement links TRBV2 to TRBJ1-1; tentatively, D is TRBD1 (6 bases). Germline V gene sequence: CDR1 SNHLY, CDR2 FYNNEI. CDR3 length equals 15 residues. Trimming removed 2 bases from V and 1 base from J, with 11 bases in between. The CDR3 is CASSERDNWNTEAFF. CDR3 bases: TGTGCCAGCAGTGAAAGGGACAATTGGAACACTGAAGCTTTCTTT.

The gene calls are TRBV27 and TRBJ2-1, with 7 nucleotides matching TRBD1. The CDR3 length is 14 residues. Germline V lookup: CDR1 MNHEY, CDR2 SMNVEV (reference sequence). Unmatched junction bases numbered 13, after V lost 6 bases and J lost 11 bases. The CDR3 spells CASSPTGVPVKQFF. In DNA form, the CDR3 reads TGTGCCAGCAGCCCTACAGGGGTCCCCGTGAAGCAGTTCTTC.

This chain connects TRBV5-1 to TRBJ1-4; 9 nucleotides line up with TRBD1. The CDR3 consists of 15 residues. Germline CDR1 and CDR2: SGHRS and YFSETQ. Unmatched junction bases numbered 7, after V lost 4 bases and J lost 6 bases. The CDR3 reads CASSAQGAIYEKLFF. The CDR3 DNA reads TGCGCCAGCAGCGCACAGGGGGCGATTTATGAAAAACTGTTTTTT.

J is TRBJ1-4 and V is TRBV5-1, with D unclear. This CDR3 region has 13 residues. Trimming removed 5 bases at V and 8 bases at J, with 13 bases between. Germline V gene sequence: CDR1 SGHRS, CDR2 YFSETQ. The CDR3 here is CASRVNIGEKLFF. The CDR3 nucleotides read TGCGCCAGCAGGGTTAACATCGGGGAAAAACTGTTTTTT.

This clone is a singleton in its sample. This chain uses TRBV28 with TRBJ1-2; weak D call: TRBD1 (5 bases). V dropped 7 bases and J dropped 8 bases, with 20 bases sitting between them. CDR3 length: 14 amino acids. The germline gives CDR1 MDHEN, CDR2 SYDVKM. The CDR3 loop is CASTSGGESRGYTF. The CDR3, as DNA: TGTGCCAGCACCTCGGGGGGTGAATCACGGGGCTACACCTTC.